The source of this TCR beta chain is a study of blood T cells in healthy people across ages. The use of a sample-barcoded 5' primer and a J-beta primer mix characterized a second PCR of about 7 to 12 cycles. Every sample gave at least 3 million paired-end reads containing CDR3. TCRdb reprocessed the 5' RACE reads via MiXCR and lists one record per CDR3 protein. The profile shows roughly 680,000 distinct CDR3 sequences, roughly half of them singletons. Whole-study results and caveats: Long-lived donors carried more naive CD4+ cells and greater diversity than aged donors. Significant beta diversity loss was already apparent by age 40, declining roughly linearly.

Note on this clonotype: What it binds is unknown. This may be a read error, as it is one base from a much larger clone.

This CDR3 comprises 16 residues. Trimming removed 4 bases from V and 4 bases from J, with 17 bases in between. Germline values: CDR1 MNHEY, CDR2 SVGAGI. J is TRBJ2-1 and V is TRBV6-5; weak D call: TRBD1 (5 bases). Sequences were obtained from blood. The TCR originated in a woman of 80 years or more in good health. The CDR3 DNA is TGTGCCAGCAGTTCCACAGGACGGGCAAAGTACAATGAGCAGTTCTTC. Its translation is CASSSTGRAKYNEQFF.